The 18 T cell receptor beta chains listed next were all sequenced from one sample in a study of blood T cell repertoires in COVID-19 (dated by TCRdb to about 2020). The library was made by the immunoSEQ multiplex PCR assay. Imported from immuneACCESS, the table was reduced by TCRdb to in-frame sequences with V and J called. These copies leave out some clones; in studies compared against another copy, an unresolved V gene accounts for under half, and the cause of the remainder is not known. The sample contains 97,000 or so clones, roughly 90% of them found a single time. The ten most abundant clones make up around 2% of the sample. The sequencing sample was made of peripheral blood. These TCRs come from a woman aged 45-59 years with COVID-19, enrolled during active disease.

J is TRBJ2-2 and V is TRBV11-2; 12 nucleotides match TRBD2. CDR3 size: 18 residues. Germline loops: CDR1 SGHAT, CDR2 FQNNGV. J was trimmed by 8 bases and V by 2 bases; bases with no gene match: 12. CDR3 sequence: CASSLRLRTSGVIGELFF. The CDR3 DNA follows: TGTGCCAGCAGCTTAAGACTCAGGACTAGCGGGGTCATTGGGGAGCTGTTTTTT.

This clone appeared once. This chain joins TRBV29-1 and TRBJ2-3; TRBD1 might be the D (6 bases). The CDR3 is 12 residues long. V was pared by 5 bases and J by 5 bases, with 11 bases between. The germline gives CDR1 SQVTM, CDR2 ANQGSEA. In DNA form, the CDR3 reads TGCAGCGTTATTACAGGGTTAGATACGCAGTATTTT. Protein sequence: CSVITGLDTQYF.

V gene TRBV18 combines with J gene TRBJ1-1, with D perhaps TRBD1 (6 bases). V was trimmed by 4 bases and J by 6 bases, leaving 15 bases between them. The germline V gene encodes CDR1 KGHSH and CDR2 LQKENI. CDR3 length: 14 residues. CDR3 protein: CASSRDQGWAEAFF. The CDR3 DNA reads TGTGCCAGCTCACGGGATCAGGGGTGGGCTGAAGCTTTCTTT. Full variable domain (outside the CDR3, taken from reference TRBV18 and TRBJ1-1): NAGVMQNPRHLVRRRGQEARLRCSPMKGHSHVYWYRQLPEEGLKFMVYLQKENIIDESGMPKERFSAEFPKEGPSILRIQQVVRGDSAAYFCASSRDQGWAEAFFGQGTRLTVV.

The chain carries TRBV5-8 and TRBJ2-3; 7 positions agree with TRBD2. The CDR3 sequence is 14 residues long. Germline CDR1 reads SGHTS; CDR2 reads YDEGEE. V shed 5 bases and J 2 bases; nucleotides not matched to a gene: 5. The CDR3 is CASRRGGYTDTQYF. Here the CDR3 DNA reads TGTGCCAGCAGACGGGGAGGGTACACAGATACGCAGTATTTT.

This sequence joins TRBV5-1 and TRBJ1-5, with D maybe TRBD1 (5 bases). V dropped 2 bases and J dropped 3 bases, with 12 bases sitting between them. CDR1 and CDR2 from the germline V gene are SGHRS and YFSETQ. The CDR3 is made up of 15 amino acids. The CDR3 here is CASSFEGAYNQPQHF. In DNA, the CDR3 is TGCGCCAGCAGCTTTGAAGGGGCCTACAATCAGCCCCAGCATTTT.

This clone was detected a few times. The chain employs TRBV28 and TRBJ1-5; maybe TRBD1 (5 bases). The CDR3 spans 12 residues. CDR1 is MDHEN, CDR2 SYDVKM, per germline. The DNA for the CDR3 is TGTGCTTCGGGGGGGAACAATCAGCCCCAGCATTTT. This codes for CASGGNNQPQHF.

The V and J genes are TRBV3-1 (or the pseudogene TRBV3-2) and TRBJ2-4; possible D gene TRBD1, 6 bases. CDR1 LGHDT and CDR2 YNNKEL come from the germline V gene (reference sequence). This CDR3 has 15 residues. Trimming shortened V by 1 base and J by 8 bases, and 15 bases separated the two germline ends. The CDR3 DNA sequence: TGTGCCAGCAGCCAAGGGGGGCTACCGACGGACATTCAGTACTTC. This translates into CASSQGGLPTDIQYF.

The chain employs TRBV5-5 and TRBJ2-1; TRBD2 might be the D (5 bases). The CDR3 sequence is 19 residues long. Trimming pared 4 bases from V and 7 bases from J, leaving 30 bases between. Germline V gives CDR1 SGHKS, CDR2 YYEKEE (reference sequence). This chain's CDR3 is CASSPKPDRGAGSGNEQFF. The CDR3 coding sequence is TGTGCCAGCAGCCCCAAACCCGACCGGGGAGCAGGATCTGGGAATGAGCAGTTCTTC.

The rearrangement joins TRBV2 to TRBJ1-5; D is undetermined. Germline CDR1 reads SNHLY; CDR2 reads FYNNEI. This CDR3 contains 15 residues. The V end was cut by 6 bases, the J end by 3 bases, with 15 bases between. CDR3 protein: CASSGGREANQPQHF. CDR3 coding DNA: TGTGCCAGCAGCGGTGGGAGGGAAGCCAATCAGCCCCAGCATTTT.

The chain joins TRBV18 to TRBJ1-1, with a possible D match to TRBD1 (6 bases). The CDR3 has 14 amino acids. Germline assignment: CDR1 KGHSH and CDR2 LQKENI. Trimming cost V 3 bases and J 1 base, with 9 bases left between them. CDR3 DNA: TGTGCCAGCTCACCCGACAGGTCGAACACTGAAGCTTTCTTT. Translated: CASSPDRSNTEAFF.

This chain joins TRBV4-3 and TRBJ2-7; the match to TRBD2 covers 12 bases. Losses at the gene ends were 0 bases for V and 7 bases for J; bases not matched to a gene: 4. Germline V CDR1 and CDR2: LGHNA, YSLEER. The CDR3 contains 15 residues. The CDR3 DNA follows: TGCGCCAGCAGCCAAGATCGACTAGCGGGGGAGGAGCAGTACTTC. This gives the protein CASSQDRLAGEEQYF.

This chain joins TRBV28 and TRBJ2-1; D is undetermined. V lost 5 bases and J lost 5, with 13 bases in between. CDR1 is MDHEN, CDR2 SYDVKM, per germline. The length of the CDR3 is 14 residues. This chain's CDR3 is CASSGPTRDNEQFF. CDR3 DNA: TGTGCCAGCAGTGGCCCCACCCGGGACAATGAGCAGTTCTTC.

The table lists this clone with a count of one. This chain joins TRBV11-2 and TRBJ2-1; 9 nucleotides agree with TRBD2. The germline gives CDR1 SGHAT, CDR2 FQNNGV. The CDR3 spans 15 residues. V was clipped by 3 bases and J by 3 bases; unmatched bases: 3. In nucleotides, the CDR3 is TGTGCCAGCAGCTTGATAGCGGGGGTCTACAATGAGCAGTTCTTC. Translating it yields CASSLIAGVYNEQFF.

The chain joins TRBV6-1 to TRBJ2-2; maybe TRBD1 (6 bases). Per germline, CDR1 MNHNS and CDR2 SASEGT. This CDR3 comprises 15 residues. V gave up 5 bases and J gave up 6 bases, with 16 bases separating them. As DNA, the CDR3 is TGTGCCAGCAGTTTCTTACAGGGTCCGGCCGGGGAGCTGTTTTTT. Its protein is CASSFLQGPAGELFF.

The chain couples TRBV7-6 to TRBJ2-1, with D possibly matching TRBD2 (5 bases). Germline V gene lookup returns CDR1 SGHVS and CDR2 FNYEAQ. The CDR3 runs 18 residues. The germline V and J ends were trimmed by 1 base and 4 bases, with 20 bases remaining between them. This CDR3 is CASSLVTGSQRLYNEQFF. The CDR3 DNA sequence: TGTGCCAGCAGCTTAGTAACGGGCTCCCAGCGGTTATACAATGAGCAGTTCTTC. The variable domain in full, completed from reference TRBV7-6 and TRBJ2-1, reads GAGVSQSPRYKVTKRGQDVALRCDPISGHVSLYWYRQALGQGPEFLTYFNYEAQQDKSGLPNDRFSAERPEGSISTLTIQRTEQRDSAMYRCASSLVTGSQRLYNEQFFGPGTRLTVL.

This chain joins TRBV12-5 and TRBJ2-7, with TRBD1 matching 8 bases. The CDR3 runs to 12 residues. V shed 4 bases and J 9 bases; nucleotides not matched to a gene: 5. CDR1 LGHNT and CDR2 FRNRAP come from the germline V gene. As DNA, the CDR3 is TGTGCTAGTGGTTCCAGGGGGCTGGTGCAGTACTTC. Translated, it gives CASGSRGLVQYF.

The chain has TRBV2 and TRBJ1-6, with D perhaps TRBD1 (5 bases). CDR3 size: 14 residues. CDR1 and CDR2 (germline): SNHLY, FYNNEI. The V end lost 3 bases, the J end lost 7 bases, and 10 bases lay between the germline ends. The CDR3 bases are TGTGCCAGCAGTGAGGGCAGGGCCAATTCACCCCTCCACTTT. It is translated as CASSEGRANSPLHF.

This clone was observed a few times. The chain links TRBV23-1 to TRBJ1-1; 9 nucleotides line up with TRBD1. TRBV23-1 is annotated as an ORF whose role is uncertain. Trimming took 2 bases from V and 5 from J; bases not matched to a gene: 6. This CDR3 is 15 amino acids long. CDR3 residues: CASSQEETGGTEAFF. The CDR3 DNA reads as TGCGCCAGCAGTCAAGAGGAGACAGGGGGGACTGAAGCTTTCTTT.